Reported below is one T cell receptor (beta chain). This entry is derived from a study of cytotoxic CD8 clonotypes in ibrutinib-treated CLL. CDR1 KGHSH and CDR2 LQKENI come from the germline V gene. This CDR3 has 15 amino acids. V trimming: 9 bases; J trimming: 2 bases; junction bases outside the gene matches: 10. PBMCs that had been cryopreserved were the source of approximately 2 micrograms of genomic DNA for TCR beta libraries. Target depth was 1 in 200,000 to 1 in 1 million T cells, about 10x per clonotype. This table comes from immunoSEQ multiplex PCR, and its TCRdb copy is limited to in-frame clones, with some not included. The table has tens of thousands of clones, roughly 65% seen once.

Sample: PBMCs, taken after 24 months of ibrutinib treatment. The genes are TRBV18 and TRBJ2-7, with 10 bases lining up with TRBD1. The receptor comes from a human donor with chronic lymphocytic leukemia. The CDR3: CASSTGQGLTYEQYF. The CDR3 DNA is TGTGCCAGTTCCACGGGACAGGGGTTGACCTACGAGCAGTACTTC.